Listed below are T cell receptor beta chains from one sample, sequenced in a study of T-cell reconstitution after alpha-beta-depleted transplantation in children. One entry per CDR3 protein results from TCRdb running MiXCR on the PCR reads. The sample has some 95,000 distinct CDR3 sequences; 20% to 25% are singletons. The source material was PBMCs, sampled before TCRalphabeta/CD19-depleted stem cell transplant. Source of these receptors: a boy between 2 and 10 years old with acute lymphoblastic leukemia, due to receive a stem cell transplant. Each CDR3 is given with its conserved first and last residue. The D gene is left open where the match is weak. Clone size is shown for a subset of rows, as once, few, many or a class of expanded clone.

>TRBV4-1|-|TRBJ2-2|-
CASSRTNTGELFF
TGCGCCAGCAGCCGGACGAACACCGGGGAGCTGTTTTTT
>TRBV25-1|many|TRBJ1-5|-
CASSEGYNQPQHF
TGTGCCAGCAGTGAAGGGTACAATCAGCCCCAGCATTTT
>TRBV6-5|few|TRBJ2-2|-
CASSYELGTKQTGELFF
TGTGCCAGCAGTTACGAGCTCGGGACAAAACAAACCGGGGAGCTGTTTTTT
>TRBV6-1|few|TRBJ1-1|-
CATQTAARNTEAFF
TGTGCCACTCAGACAGCCGCTAGGAACACTGAAGCTTTCTTT
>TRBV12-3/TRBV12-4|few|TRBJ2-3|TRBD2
CASSLAGTSGGGDTQYF
TGTGCCAGCAGTTTAGCCGGGACTAGCGGAGGGGGAGATACGCAGTATTTT
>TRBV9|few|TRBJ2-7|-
CASSGPPSLYEQYF
TGTGCCAGCAGCGGACCTCCCTCGCTCTACGAGCAGTACTTC
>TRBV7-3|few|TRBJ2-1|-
CARWAGGARNEQFF
TGTGCCAGGTGGGCAGGAGGGGCCCGGAATGAGCAGTTCTTC
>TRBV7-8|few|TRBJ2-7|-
CASSPPAGSYEQYF
TGTGCCAGCAGCCCCCCGGCAGGGAGCTACGAGCAGTACTTC
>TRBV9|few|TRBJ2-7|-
CASSPRDAGYEQYF
TGTGCCAGCAGCCCACGGGACGCGGGCTACGAGCAGTACTTC
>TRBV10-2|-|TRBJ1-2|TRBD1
CASSRDRVFSGYTF
TGCGCCAGCAGCCGAGACAGGGTGTTTTCAGGCTACACCTTC
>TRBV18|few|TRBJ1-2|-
CASSPVQGLNGYTF
TGTGCCAGCTCACCCGTGCAGGGGCTCAACGGCTACACCTTC
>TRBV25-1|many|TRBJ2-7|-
CASGMNVGEQYF
TGTGCCAGCGGGATGAATGTAGGCGAGCAGTACTTC
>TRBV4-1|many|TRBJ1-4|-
CASSQDSATPTNEKLFF
TGCGCCAGCAGCCAAGATTCAGCTACTCCAACTAATGAAAAACTGTTTTTT
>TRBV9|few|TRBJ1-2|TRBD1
CASSVVAGGGYTF
TGTGCCAGCAGCGTAGTGGCAGGGGGTGGCTACACCTTC
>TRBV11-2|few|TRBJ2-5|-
CASSLGVGVQETQYF
TGTGCCAGCAGCTTAGGGGTAGGGGTACAGGAGACCCAGTACTTC
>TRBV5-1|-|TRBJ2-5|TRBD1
CASSPGTGGRETQYF
TGCGCCAGCAGCCCAGGGACAGGGGGCAGAGAGACCCAGTACTTC